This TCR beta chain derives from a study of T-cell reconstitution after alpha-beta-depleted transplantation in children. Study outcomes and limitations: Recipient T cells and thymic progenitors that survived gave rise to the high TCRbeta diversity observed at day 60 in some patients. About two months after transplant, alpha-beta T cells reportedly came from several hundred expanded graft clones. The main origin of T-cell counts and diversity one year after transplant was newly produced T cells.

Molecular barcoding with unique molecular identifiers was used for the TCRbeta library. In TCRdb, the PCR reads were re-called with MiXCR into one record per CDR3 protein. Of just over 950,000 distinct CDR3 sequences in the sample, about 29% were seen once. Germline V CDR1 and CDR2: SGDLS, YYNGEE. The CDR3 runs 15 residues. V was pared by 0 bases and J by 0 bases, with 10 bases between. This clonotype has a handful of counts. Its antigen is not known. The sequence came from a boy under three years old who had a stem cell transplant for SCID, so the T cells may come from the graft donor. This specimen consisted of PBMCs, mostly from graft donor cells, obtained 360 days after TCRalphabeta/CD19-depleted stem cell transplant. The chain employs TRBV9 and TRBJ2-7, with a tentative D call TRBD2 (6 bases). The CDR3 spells CASSVGGESSYEQYF. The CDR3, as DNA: TGTGCCAGCAGCGTAGGGGGGGAAAGCTCCTACGAGCAGTACTTC.